The 21 T cell receptor beta chains given below trace back to one sample, sequenced in a study of blood T cell repertoires in COVID-19. Some clones are missing from TCRdb's copy, which holds only in-frame ones; the method was immunoSEQ multiplex PCR. The data contain 180,000 or so clones, around 89% of them singletons. The sample taken for sequencing was PBMCs or T cells enriched from blood (not recorded which). Receptor source: a woman between 18 and 30 years old who had recovered from COVID-19.

The V gene is TRBV5-1, the J gene TRBJ2-5, with 13 bases matching TRBD2. Trimming cost V 4 bases and J 3 bases; bases outside gene matches: 3. This CDR3 spans 15 amino acids. Germline V gives CDR1 SGHRS, CDR2 YFSETQ. CDR3 amino acids: CASSRTSGREETQYF. The CDR3 DNA sequence: TGCGCCAGCAGCAGGACTAGCGGGAGAGAAGAGACCCAGTACTTC.

The chain links TRBV7-9 to TRBJ2-3; tentatively, D is TRBD1 (6 bases). The CDR3 is 15 residues long. Trimming stripped 7 bases from V and 4 bases from J, with 18 bases between. Germline V gene lookup returns CDR1 SEHNR and CDR2 FQNEAQ (reference sequence). CDR3 region: CASTPDRLDADTQYF. CDR3 sequence (DNA): TGTGCCAGCACCCCGGACAGACTCGACGCAGATACGCAGTATTTT.

CDR3 protein: CASSLTRESDTQYF. The CDR3 coding sequence is TGTGCCAGCAGCTTAACGCGGGAGTCAGATACGCAGTATTTT. The V gene is TRBV7-3, the J gene TRBJ2-3; 7 bases line up with TRBD2. With V trimmed by 0 bases and J by 4 bases, 1 base remained unmatched. Germline-derived CDR1 and CDR2 are SGHTA and FQGTGA. This CDR3 spans 14 amino acids.

This sequence joins TRBV6-4 and TRBJ1-2; the match to TRBD1 covers 7 bases. Germline V CDR1 and CDR2: MRHNA, SNTAGT. The ends lost 3 bases at V and 5 bases at J; junction bases unmatched: 3. This CDR3 is built from 13 residues. The CDR3 sequence: CASSESGGYGYTF. The CDR3 DNA reads TGTGCCAGCAGTGAATCAGGGGGATATGGCTACACCTTC.

This chain uses TRBV11-2 with TRBJ2-2; D unclear. This CDR3 is built from 13 residues. CDR1 is SGHAT, CDR2 FQNNGV, per germline. V was trimmed by 2 bases and J by 4 bases, leaving 5 bases between them. The CDR3 coding sequence is TGTGCCAGCAGCTTATTACTCACCGGGGAGCTGTTTTTT. Protein product: CASSLLLTGELFF.

The rearrangement links TRBV28 to TRBJ2-1; D is unclear. The CDR3 runs 13 residues. CDR1 is MDHEN and CDR2 is SYDVKM in the germline V gene. V lost 2 bases and J lost 8, with 10 bases in between. The CDR3 protein is CASSLGLEDEQFF. In DNA, the CDR3 is TGTGCCAGCAGTTTAGGCTTAGAGGATGAGCAGTTCTTC.

This chain links TRBV2 with TRBJ2-5; 7 bases map to TRBD1. CDR1 SNHLY and CDR2 FYNNEI come from the germline V gene. CDR3 length: 15 amino acids. Trimming took 6 bases from V and 2 from J; bases not matched to a gene: 9. CDR3 nucleotide sequence: TGTGCCAGCAGGAGGACAGGATGGGGGCAAGAGACCCAGTACTTC. Translated: CASRRTGWGQETQYF. The complete variable domain, with remaining parts taken from reference TRBV2 and TRBJ2-5, reads EPEVTQTPSHQVTQMGQEVILRCVPISNHLYFYWYRQILGQKVEFLVSFYNNEISEKSEIFDDQFSVERPDGSNFTLKIRSTKLEDSAMYFCASRRTGWGQETQYFGPGTRLLVL.

This sequence joins TRBV15 and TRBJ2-7; TRBD2 agrees at 7 bases. J was trimmed by 3 bases and V by 6 bases; bases with no gene match: 8. Germline V lookup: CDR1 LNHNV, CDR2 YYDKDF (reference sequence). The CDR3 is 14 amino acids. This CDR3 is CATSRTSAGYEQYF. The CDR3 DNA follows: TGTGCCACCAGTCGAACTAGCGCGGGCTACGAGCAGTACTTC.

The genes are TRBV28 and TRBJ2-1; 8 nucleotides agree with TRBD1. Per the germline V gene, CDR1 is MDHEN and CDR2 is SYDVKM. This CDR3 has 17 residues. With V trimmed by 6 bases and J by 1 base, 11 bases remained unmatched. The CDR3 loop reads CASSPGGAGQSYNEQFF. The CDR3 coding sequence is TGTGCCAGCAGCCCAGGGGGCGCGGGACAGTCCTACAATGAGCAGTTCTTC.

CDR3 in amino acids: CASSLGVDTQYF. Here the CDR3 DNA reads TGCGCCAGCAGCCTAGGGGTGGATACGCAGTATTTT. The chain links TRBV4-3 to TRBJ2-3, with D perhaps matching TRBD1 (5 bases). Germline V lookup: CDR1 LGHNA, CDR2 YSLEER. This CDR3 spans 12 amino acids. V was cut by 4 bases and J by 6 bases, with 8 bases left in between.

The rearrangement joins TRBV6-5 to TRBJ2-1; possible D gene TRBD2, 6 bases. The CDR3 spans 13 residues. CDR1 and CDR2 (germline): MNHEY, SVGAGI. Between the trimmed V and J ends, which lost 7 bases and 2 bases, there was a span of 9 bases. CDR3 DNA: TGTGCCAGCACTAGCGAGCCCTACAATGAGCAGTTCTTC. This encodes CASTSEPYNEQFF.

This clone was counted a few times. The chain is built from TRBV7-9 and TRBJ2-2; D is perhaps TRBD2 (5 bases). The CDR3 sequence is 15 residues long. Trimming took off 5 bases at V and 1 base at J, with 11 bases between the two ends. CDR1 and CDR2 (germline): SEHNR, FQNEAQ (reference sequence). The CDR3 reads CASSLGELNTGELFF. DNA of the CDR3: TGTGCCAGCAGCCTCGGGGAGCTGAACACCGGGGAGCTGTTTTTT.

The V call is TRBV7-6, the J call TRBJ2-2, with a weak D call TRBD2 (6 bases). The germline CDR1 and CDR2 sequences are SGHVS and FNYEAQ. This CDR3 has 15 residues. V dropped 4 bases and J dropped 3 bases, with 12 bases sitting between them. This CDR3 reads CASSSISGYTGELFF. Written as DNA, the CDR3 is TGTGCCAGCAGCTCGATTAGCGGTTACACCGGGGAGCTGTTTTTT.

The chain links TRBV19 to TRBJ2-2; TRBD1 matches at 8 bases. CDR1 and CDR2 from the germline V gene are LNHDA and SQIVND (reference sequence). Trimming took 4 bases from V and 4 from J; bases not matched to a gene: 5. The CDR3 has 15 residues. The CDR3 DNA reads TGTGCCAGTAGTACGATCAGGGGGCTCACCGGGGAGCTGTTTTTT. Encoded protein: CASSTIRGLTGELFF.

The V call is TRBV28, the J call TRBJ1-5, with D perhaps TRBD1 (5 bases). CDR1 and CDR2 from the germline V gene are MDHEN and SYDVKM. CDR3 length: 13 amino acids. With 6 bases removed from V and 7 bases from J, the gap between germline ends came to 13 bases. The chain's CDR3 is CASRAGGDQPQHF. CDR3 bases: TGTGCCAGCAGGGCCGGGGGGGACCAGCCCCAGCATTTT.

The V gene is TRBV2, the J gene TRBJ1-1; D gene unclear. This CDR3 region has 13 residues. Germline V gives CDR1 SNHLY, CDR2 FYNNEI. Trimming took 2 bases from V and 4 from J, leaving 8 bases between them. The CDR3 spells CASSERSLTEAFF. CDR3 nucleotide sequence: TGTGCCAGCAGTGAACGGTCCCTCACTGAAGCTTTCTTT. Full variable domain (rest looked up from reference TRBV2 and TRBJ1-1): EPEVTQTPSHQVTQMGQEVILRCVPISNHLYFYWYRQILGQKVEFLVSFYNNEISEKSEIFDDQFSVERPDGSNFTLKIRSTKLEDSAMYFCASSERSLTEAFFGQGTRLTVV.

This chain links TRBV11-3 with TRBJ2-1, with 7 bases matching TRBD1. Germline assignment: CDR1 SGHNT and CDR2 YENEEA. V dropped 5 bases and J dropped 5; count of bases not matched to a gene: 9. The CDR3 extends over 15 amino acids. The CDR3 DNA sequence: TGTGCCAGCAGCCGACGACAGGGTCTCCACAATGAGCAGTTCTTC. Translation gives CASSRRQGLHNEQFF.

The chain couples TRBV14 to TRBJ1-2; 7 positions agree with TRBD1. The CDR3 sequence is 13 residues long. The ends lost 3 bases at V and 4 bases at J; junction bases unmatched: 2. The germline V gene encodes CDR1 SGHDN and CDR2 FVKESK. The CDR3 is CASSQGQSYGYTF. CDR3 DNA sequence: TGTGCCAGCAGCCAGGGACAGTCCTATGGCTACACCTTC.

The chain couples TRBV5-6 to TRBJ2-7; 9 bases match TRBD1. The CDR3 runs to 15 residues. From germline, CDR1 is SGHDT and CDR2 YYEEEE. J gave up 0 bases and V 4 bases, and 5 bases lay outside the gene matches. The CDR3 reads CASSPGTGISYEQYF. The CDR3 region has the DNA TGTGCCAGCAGCCCCGGGACAGGGATCTCCTACGAGCAGTACTTC.

V and J are TRBV15 and TRBJ1-3, with TRBD1 matching 9 bases. Germline V gene data show CDR1 as LNHNV and CDR2 as YYDKDF (reference sequence). Germline trimming cut 3 bases from V and 5 bases from J; bases unmatched to any gene: 5. The CDR3 extends over 15 amino acids. DNA for the CDR3: TGTGCCACCAGCAGGGGACAGGGTAGGAGAAACACCATATATTTT. Protein sequence: CATSRGQGRRNTIYF.

In the case of this clone: Distinct nucleotide sequences in the sample also encode this CDR3. This chain links TRBV30 with TRBJ1-5, with TRBD1 as a possible D gene (5 bases). This CDR3 contains 13 residues. V lost 0 bases and J 4 bases, leaving 7 bases between the germline ends. From germline, CDR1 is GTSNPN and CDR2 SVGIG (reference sequence). CDR3 residues: CAWSVGGNQPQHF. The CDR3 DNA sequence: TGTGCCTGGAGTGTGGGGGGTAATCAGCCCCAGCATTTT.